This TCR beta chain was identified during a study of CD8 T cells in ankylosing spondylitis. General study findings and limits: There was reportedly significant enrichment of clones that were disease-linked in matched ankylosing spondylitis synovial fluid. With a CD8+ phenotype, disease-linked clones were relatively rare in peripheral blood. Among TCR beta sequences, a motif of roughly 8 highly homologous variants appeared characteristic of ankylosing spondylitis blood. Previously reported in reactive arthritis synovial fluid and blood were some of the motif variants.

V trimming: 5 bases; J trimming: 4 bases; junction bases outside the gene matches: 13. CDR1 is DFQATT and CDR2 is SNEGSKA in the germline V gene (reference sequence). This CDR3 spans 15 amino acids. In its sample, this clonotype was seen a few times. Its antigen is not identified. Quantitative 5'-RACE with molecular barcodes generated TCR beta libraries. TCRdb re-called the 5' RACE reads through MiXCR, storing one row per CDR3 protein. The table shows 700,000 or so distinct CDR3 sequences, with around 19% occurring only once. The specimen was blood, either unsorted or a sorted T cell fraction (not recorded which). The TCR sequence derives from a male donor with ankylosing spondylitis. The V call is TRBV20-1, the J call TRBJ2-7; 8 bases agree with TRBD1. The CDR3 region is CSARSGTGKFYEQYF. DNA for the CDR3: TGCAGTGCTCGCTCCGGGACAGGCAAATTTTACGAGCAGTACTTC.